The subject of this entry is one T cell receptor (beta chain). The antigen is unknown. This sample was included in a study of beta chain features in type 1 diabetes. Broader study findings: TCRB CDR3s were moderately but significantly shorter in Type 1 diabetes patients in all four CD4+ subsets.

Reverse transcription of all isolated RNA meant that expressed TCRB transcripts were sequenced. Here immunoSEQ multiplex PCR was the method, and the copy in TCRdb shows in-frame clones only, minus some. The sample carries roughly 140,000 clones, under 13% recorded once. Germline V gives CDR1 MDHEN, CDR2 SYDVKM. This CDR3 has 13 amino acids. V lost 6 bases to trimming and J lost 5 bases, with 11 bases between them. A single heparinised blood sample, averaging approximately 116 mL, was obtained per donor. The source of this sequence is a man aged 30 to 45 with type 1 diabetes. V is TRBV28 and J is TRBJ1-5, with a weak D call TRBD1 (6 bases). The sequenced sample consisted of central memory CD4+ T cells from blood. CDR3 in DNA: TGTGCCAGCAGACAGGGTGGGGATCAGCCCCAGCATTTT. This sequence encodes CASRQGGDQPQHF.